The rows below give T cell receptor beta chains drawn from one sample of a study of blood T cells in healthy people across ages. TCRdb reprocessed the 5' RACE reads via MiXCR and lists one record per CDR3 protein. The data contain about 1.5 million distinct CDR3 sequences, under 55% of them singletons. Source material: blood. All receptors come from a woman aged 18-29 years in good health. CDR3s include the opening cysteine and the closing phenylalanine or tryptophan. D genes are given only for firm matches. Size is omitted from some rows. Given values are once, few, many or a class for expanded clones.

>TRBV3-1|-|once|TRBJ2-4
CASSQDMASANIQYF
TGTGCCAGCAGCCAAGATATGGCCAGCGCGAACATTCAGTACTTC
>TRBV5-1|-|few|TRBJ1-4
CASRAGPNEKLFF
TGCGCCAGCAGGGCAGGGCCCAATGAAAAACTGTTTTTT
>TRBV3-1|-|-|TRBJ2-7
CASSRGTTSYNEQYF
TGTGCCAGCAGCCGCGGGACCACCTCCTACAATGAGCAGTACTTC
>TRBV10-3|TRBD2|-|TRBJ2-7
CAISDGTSGEYNEQYF
TGTGCCATCAGTGATGGGACTAGCGGGGAGTACAATGAGCAGTACTTC
>TRBV18|-|many|TRBJ2-7
CASSPPAAYEQYF
TGCGCCAGCAGCCCCCCCGCCGCCTACGAGCAGTACTTC
>TRBV4-2|-|-|TRBJ2-5
CASSQFAGAQETQYF
TGTGCCAGCAGCCAATTCGCGGGGGCACAAGAGACCCAGTACTTC
>TRBV12-3/TRBV12-4|-|-|TRBJ2-1
CASSFRDSSNEQFF
TGTGCCAGCAGTTTTCGGGACTCTAGCAATGAGCAGTTCTTC
>TRBV20-1|TRBD2|-|TRBJ2-1
CSAAGGRKNAEQFF
TGCAGTGCCGCCGGGGGGAGAAAAAATGCAGAGCAGTTCTTC
>TRBV3-1|-|-|TRBJ1-6
CASSTWTADNSPLHF
TGTGCCAGCAGCACGTGGACCGCCGATAATTCACCCCTCCACTTT
>TRBV6-5|-|few|TRBJ2-7
CASSKNTLRSYEQYF
TGTGCCAGCAGCAAAAACACCTTACGCTCCTACGAGCAGTACTTC
>TRBV10-3|TRBD1|few|TRBJ2-1
CAISFTGTGSRGEQFF
TGTGCCATCAGTTTTACCGGGACAGGGTCTCGGGGTGAGCAGTTCTTC
>TRBV15|TRBD1|few|TRBJ1-1
CATSSQGARTEAFF
TGTGCCACTAGCAGTCAGGGGGCGCGCACTGAAGCTTTCTTT
>TRBV2|-|-|TRBJ2-5
CASSPPEQYF
TGTGCCAGCAGTCCCCCTGAGCAGTACTTC
>TRBV27|TRBD2|few|TRBJ2-1
CASGVGSGGYNEQFF
TGTGCCTCGGGGGTCGGGAGCGGGGGTTACAATGAGCAGTTCTTC
>TRBV7-2|-|-|TRBJ2-5
CASTHRETRQETQYF
TGTGCCAGCACCCACAGGGAAACACGGCAAGAGACCCAGTACTTC
>TRBV6-5|TRBD1|-|TRBJ2-1
CASSYSVQGTHKRERNNEQFF
TGTGCCAGCAGTTACTCGGTACAGGGGACACACAAACGGGAAAGAAACAATGAGCAGTTCTTC
>TRBV6-2/TRBV6-3|-|few|TRBJ2-1
CASSYSISTSSYNEQFF
TGTGCCAGCAGTTACTCGATTTCGACTAGCTCCTACAATGAGCAGTTCTTC
>TRBV19|-|-|TRBJ1-5
CASISSGQTLSNQPQHF
TGTGCCAGTATCTCTTCGGGGCAGACCCTAAGCAATCAGCCCCAGCATTTT
>TRBV15|TRBD1|few|TRBJ2-1
CATPSGKDRDRNEQFF
TGTGCCACCCCTTCGGGGAAGGACAGGGATCGCAATGAGCAGTTCTTC
>TRBV7-8|-|-|TRBJ1-1
CASSLMDVAFF
TGTGCCAGCAGCTTAATGGACGTAGCTTTCTTT
>TRBV7-9|-|-|TRBJ2-1
CASSLRPEPSNEQFF
TGTGCCAGCAGCTTAAGACCCGAGCCCTCCAATGAGCAGTTCTTC
>TRBV7-8|-|few|TRBJ1-3
CASSLDSRSGNTIYF
TGTGCCAGCAGCCTCGACAGCCGCTCTGGAAACACCATATATTTT
>TRBV7-2|-|-|TRBJ1-1
CASSSTSKAFF
TGTGCCAGCAGCTCAACCTCCAAGGCTTTCTTT
>TRBV29-1|-|-|TRBJ2-5
CSVGAGPSGETQYF
TGCAGCGTTGGGGCCGGACCTTCGGGAGAGACCCAGTACTTC
>TRBV20-1|TRBD1|few|TRBJ1-5
CSAATGGPSNQPQHF
TGCAGTGCTGCCACAGGGGGTCCTAGCAATCAGCCCCAGCATTTT
>TRBV27|-|-|TRBJ2-3
CASSSRVATRTDTQYF
TGTGCCAGCAGTTCCAGGGTCGCCACCCGCACAGATACGCAGTATTTT
>TRBV2|-|-|TRBJ2-7
CARDREDFYEQYF
TGTGCCAGGGACAGAGAGGATTTTTACGAGCAGTACTTC
>TRBV27|TRBD2|-|TRBJ2-5
CASSSGLAKQETQYF
TGTGCCAGCAGTTCGGGACTAGCGAAACAAGAGACCCAGTACTTC
>TRBV20-1|-|-|TRBJ1-6
CSATQGTPSPLHF
TGCAGTGCTACGCAGGGAACCCCTTCACCCCTCCACTTT
>TRBV24-1|TRBD2|-|TRBJ2-1
CAASDVTTSGTLNEQFF
TGTGCCGCCAGTGACGTCACTACTAGCGGGACTTTGAATGAGCAGTTCTTC
>TRBV6-5|TRBD1|-|TRBJ2-5
CASSYGTSSGQVQETQYF
TGTGCCAGCAGTTACGGGACCTCGTCAGGACAGGTACAAGAGACCCAGTACTTC
>TRBV20-1|-|once|TRBJ1-1
CSAETDRVNTEAFF
TGCAGTGCCGAGACAGATAGGGTGAACACTGAAGCTTTCTTT
>TRBV29-1|TRBD1|-|TRBJ2-2
CSVEDQTGTIGELFF
TGCAGCGTTGAAGACCAGACAGGGACGATCGGGGAGCTGTTTTTT
>TRBV7-2|-|-|TRBJ2-5
CASSLLVVKHNEQYF
TGTGCCAGCAGTTTACTAGTGGTTAAGCACAATGAGCAGTACTTC
>TRBV27|-|-|TRBJ2-3
CASSFATSTDTQYF
TGTGCCAGCAGTTTCGCGACTAGCACAGATACGCAGTATTTT
>TRBV6-2/TRBV6-3|TRBD1|-|TRBJ1-2
CASSVPGGGGYTF
TGTGCCAGCAGTGTCCCAGGGGGTGGAGGCTACACCTTC
>TRBV24-1|TRBD1|few|TRBJ1-2
CATSDQTGDRVNGYTF
TGTGCCACCAGTGACCAAACCGGGGACAGGGTGAATGGCTACACCTTC
>TRBV19|-|-|TRBJ2-1
CASSIQPASYNEQFF
TGTGCCAGTAGCATACAGCCGGCCTCCTACAATGAGCAGTTCTTC
>TRBV11-3|TRBD2|-|TRBJ2-2
CASSLWTSGNTGELFF
TGTGCCAGCAGCTTATGGACTAGCGGCAACACCGGGGAGCTGTTTTTT
>TRBV20-1|TRBD2|-|TRBJ2-1
CGARDLRTSSYNEQFF
TGCGGTGCTAGAGATCTGAGGACTAGCTCGTACAATGAGCAGTTCTTC
>TRBV12-3/TRBV12-4|-|-|TRBJ1-6
CASSDGNSPLHF
TGTGCCAGCAGTGACGGTAATTCACCCCTCCACTTT
>TRBV7-9|-|-|TRBJ1-1
CASSVVRQRGEAFF
TGTGCCAGCAGCGTAGTTAGGCAGCGAGGTGAAGCTTTCTTT
>TRBV6-5|-|-|TRBJ2-2
CASSRLGGRNTGELFF
TGTGCCAGCAGTCGCCTGGGGGGTCGTAACACCGGGGAGCTGTTTTTT
>TRBV29-1|TRBD1|-|TRBJ2-7
CSVEFSGTAFTYEQYF
TGCAGCGTTGAGTTTTCCGGGACAGCCTTCACCTACGAGCAGTACTTC
>TRBV25-1|-|once|TRBJ2-7
CASTMSRSYNEQYF
TGTGCCAGCACAATGTCTAGATCCTACAATGAGCAGTACTTC
>TRBV6-2/TRBV6-3|TRBD2|-|TRBJ2-1
CASSYSGTSGMFSYNEQFF
TGTGCCAGCAGTTACTCGGGGACTAGCGGGATGTTCTCCTACAATGAGCAGTTCTTC
>TRBV7-9|-|few|TRBJ2-5
CASSFRDWGQETQYF
TGTGCCAGCAGCTTCCGGGACTGGGGCCAAGAGACCCAGTACTTC
>TRBV18|-|-|TRBJ2-5
CASSPQDPGETQYF
TGTGCCAGCTCCCCTCAGGACCCGGGAGAGACCCAGTACTTC
>TRBV29-1|-|few|TRBJ2-7
CSVFGRFSYEQYF
TGCAGCGTTTTCGGCAGGTTCTCCTACGAGCAGTACTTC
>TRBV28|-|-|TRBJ2-6
CASGLGNSGANVLTF
TGTGCCAGCGGTCTGGGGAACTCTGGGGCCAACGTCCTGACTTTC
>TRBV19|-|few|TRBJ2-1
CASTNGGVNEQFF
TGTGCCAGTACCAATGGAGGGGTCAATGAGCAGTTCTTC
>TRBV12-3/TRBV12-4|-|few|TRBJ2-5
CASKILGGPLEETQYF
TGTGCCAGCAAAATTCTGGGGGGACCTCTTGAAGAGACCCAGTACTTC
>TRBV6-6|-|once|TRBJ2-7
CASTHLRDTESYEQYF
TGTGCCAGCACTCACCTCCGGGACACGGAGTCCTACGAGCAGTACTTC
>TRBV15|TRBD2|few|TRBJ2-5
CATSPQGSGGETQYF
TGTGCCACCAGCCCCCAGGGGAGCGGGGGAGAGACCCAGTACTTC